This TCR beta chain was obtained from a study of graft-versus-host responses after intestinal transplantation (dated by TCRdb to the early 2020s). Background for the entire study: Recipients received multivisceral, liver-intestinal, or isolated intestinal transplants. Donor T cell macrochimerism was defined as a peak of at least 4% donor T cells among recipient peripheral blood mononuclear cells. Of the roughly 24 intestinal transplant recipients enrolled in the cohort, one of whom was a retransplant, a few patients without pretransplant specimens were excluded. Rather than being sequenced by the commercial service, samples from a few later patients were sequenced in-house on an Illumina MiSeq and processed with MiXCR. After intestinal transplantation, graft-versus-host and host-versus-graft alloreactive T cell clones in the graft, circulation and bone marrow were tracked using bulk TCR-beta CDR3 sequencing. All recipients received anti-thymocyte globulin induction followed by maintenance tacrolimus and steroids for around 3 years. Alloreactive clones were identified by sequencing pre-transplant mixed lymphocyte reaction products and comparing them with unstimulated pre-transplant donor and recipient T cells.

The library was generated by the immunoSEQ multiplex PCR assay. For most patients, high-throughput TCR-beta CDR3 sequencing of genomic DNA was performed by Adaptive Biotechnologies. The published analysis was carried out like this. Adaptive's ImmunoSEQ software was the source of the TCR sequencing data for around 20 patients, while a few other patients were processed with MiXCR and VDJtools. CDR3 nucleotide sequences shared between donor and recipient were removed because their origin could not be assigned. To be classed as alloreactive, a clone needed at least 2-fold expansion over unstimulated cells and a minimum CFSE-low frequency of 0.002% (template counts) or 0.001% (read counts). A clone was considered mappable if detected in the sequenced pre-transplant spleen, lymph node, or MLR CFSE-low populations of the donor or recipient. Cumulative frequency of alloreactive clones was calculated as a percentage of all sequences weighted by copy number. The table was pulled from immuneACCESS by TCRdb, which kept in-frame rearrangements only. Such tables lose some clones; where checked, under half of the loss comes from unresolved V genes, and the rest has no known cause. The V and J calls and clone size come from that table; D and trimming were worked out from the DNA. The sample table holds about 23,000 clones, of which 85% to 95% were seen once. 2% of the sample goes to the ten largest clones.

Blood samples were collected up to 4 times in the first month after transplant and then at least monthly when available. Note on this clone: Its antigen remains unidentified. Base-call qualities are not available, and no considerably larger clone is one nucleotide away.

The CDR3 measures 12 amino acids from cysteine to phenylalanine. Only CDR3 DNA remains: 36 bases, in frame from the first base. Via the germline V gene, CDR1 is SGHAT and CDR2 FQNNGV. V drops 5 bases and J drops 9 bases, leaving 10 bases in between. Study-wide findings and limitations: GvH clones were detected in recipient bone marrow, and some appeared earlier in ileal mucosa or blood, consistent with an intestinal mucosal origin. Early after transplant, declines in HvG clones were associated with peak levels of circulating GvH clones. Conclusions were limited by the relatively low number and heterogeneity of intestinal transplant patients. In the allografts of patients with donor T cell macrochimerism, GvH to HvG T cell clonal ratios were high.

The sequences come from PBMCs, collected around 40 days after intestinal transplant. The V and J genes are TRBV11-2 and TRBJ2-2, with the D gene not confidently named. This receptor was taken from a human patient who received an intestinal transplant, so some T cells may come from the graft donor. The DNA sequence is as follows: TGTGCCAGCAGCCAGATAACGAGGGAGCTGTTTTTT. Its translation is CASSQITRELFF.